The sequence of this TCR beta chain was determined in a study of T cell therapy after organ transplantation. Overall study context: Responders numbered eight and nonresponders two among about 10 patients.

This clone occurred once. Its antigen is as yet unknown. This CDR3 is 15 amino acids long. V was pared by 0 bases and J by 2 bases, with 10 bases between. The germline gives CDR1 SGHKS, CDR2 YYEKEE (reference sequence). Study-wide findings and caveats: Confounding by concurrent antirejection or antiviral medications was not assessed. Post-therapy CD8 clonality change correlated inversely with pretherapy clonality. Nonresponder repertoires showed strong pretherapy expansions, barely changing post-therapy.

Time point noted: 4-8 weeks after completion of therapy. The assay was immunoSEQ multiplex PCR, and TCRdb's table has in-frame clones only and misses some. The top ten clones hold under 30% of a sample with approximately 5,600 clones, just under 75% of them seen once. Material: CD8+ T cells from blood, obtained after autologous CMV-specific T cell therapy. This TCR derives from a human patient who had received a solid organ transplant and had CMV disease. The graft donor may have contributed some T cells. J is TRBJ2-3 and V is TRBV5-5; D possibly uses TRBD1 or TRBD2 (6 bases each). The CDR3 here is CASSLEGGNTDTQYF. The CDR3 bases are TGTGCCAGCAGCTTGGAAGGGGGGAACACAGATACGCAGTATTTT.